The 4 T cell receptor beta chains in this list originate from one sample, sequenced in a study of T cell responses to AZD1222 COVID-19 vaccine (dated by TCRdb to the early 2020s). The sample's time point, from its label and the paper: baseline before first vaccination. Read against the paper, the sample's treatment or condition label means: meningococcal conjugate vaccine given as trial control. The library was built by means of the immunoSEQ multiplex PCR assay. Drawn from immuneACCESS, this table holds only the in-frame rearrangements with V and J called that TCRdb kept. Clones are partly lost; checked studies trace under half to an unresolved V gene and leave the rest unexplained. The sample profile shows tens of thousands of clones; more than 60% of them were found once. The top ten clones comprise 20% to 25% of the sample. Material: peripheral blood, obtained on day 0 of MenACWY control vaccination. The receptor source for this set is an adult in good health.

This chain uses TRBV3-1 (or the pseudogene TRBV3-2) with TRBJ1-3, with TRBD1 as a possible D gene (6 bases). From germline, CDR1 is LGHDT and CDR2 YNNKEL (reference sequence). The V gene lost 4 bases and the J gene lost 0 bases, with 13 bases spanning the gap. This CDR3 region has 16 residues. CDR3 loop: CASSLKTGSSGNTIYF. CDR3 coding DNA: TGTGCCAGCAGCCTCAAAACAGGGAGCTCTGGAAACACCATATATTTT.

The chain couples TRBV9 to TRBJ2-7; D may be TRBD1 or TRBD2 (6 bases each). This CDR3 spans 16 amino acids. CDR1 and CDR2 from the germline V gene are SGDLS and YYNGEE. Trimming shortened V by 4 bases and J by 2 bases, and 19 bases separated the two germline ends. This CDR3 reads CASSPRGGRGAYEQYF. CDR3 DNA: TGTGCCAGCAGCCCACGAGGGGGGAGAGGGGCCTACGAGCAGTACTTC.

This chain connects TRBV25-1 to TRBJ2-3, with D possibly called TRBD1 or TRBD2 (6 bases each). This CDR3 is 14 amino acids long. The germline V gene has CDR1 MGHDK and CDR2 SYGVNS. Trimming stripped 3 bases from V and 4 bases from J, with 11 bases between. The CDR3 region has the DNA TGTGCCAGCAGTGACCATAGGGGGGCAGATACGCAGTATTTT. As protein: CASSDHRGADTQYF.

The CDR3 DNA reads TGCGCCAGCAGCGTGGGGACAGACCGGTGGAATGAGCAGTTCTTC. It yields the protein CASSVGTDRWNEQFF. V and J are TRBV5-1 and TRBJ2-1, with 7 bases fitting TRBD1. Trimming removed 4 bases from V and 7 bases from J; junction bases left unmatched: 11. This CDR3 region has 15 residues. Germline lookup yields CDR1 SGHRS and CDR2 YFSETQ.